The TCR beta chain described here comes from a study of blood T cell repertoires in COVID-19 (dated by TCRdb to between 2020 and 2021). Looking at the study overall: Samples from collaborators originated in the United States, Italy and Spain and spanned both the acute and convalescent phases of COVID-19. Samples were obtained from the ongoing ImmuneRACE study (first 160 participants) and from roughly 1,300 subjects provided by 6 global collaborators. The repertoires were made available in a free public database intended to serve as a resource for research on the immune response to SARS-CoV-2. The dataset comprised deeply sampled blood TCRbeta repertoires from subjects exposed to, actively infected with, or recovered from COVID-19. Nearly every sample came with metadata listing a de-identified subject ID, COVID-19 status, age in years and sex. Where available, HLA class I and class II types were obtained from metadata supplied by the sample provider rather than from assay-based typing. The material from the prospective study consisted of cDNA or gDNA derived from T cells, B-cell-depleted T cells, or PBMCs.

Notes on this clone: No antigen is known for it. Base qualities are not at hand, and no much larger clone is one base apart.

The collaborating institutions used their own protocols to collect whole blood in K2EDTA tubes. For TCRbeta analysis, collaborator samples were shipped as frozen whole blood, as isolated PBMCs, or as DNA extracted from either sample type. Trimming costs V 0 bases and J 0 bases, and their ends lie 13 bases apart. The germline V gene (reference sequence) provides CDR1 LGHDT and CDR2 YNNKEL. The CDR3 has 17 amino acids, counting the end cysteine and phenylalanine. The retained sequence is limited to the CDR3, 51 bases, with the frame set at the first base. General findings and caveats noted by the study authors: The amount of clinical and demographic metadata varied by source and participant and was provided uncurated.

TCRbeta CDR3 regions were amplified from genomic DNA using the immunoSEQ Assay, a bias-controlled multiplex PCR. Per the source publication's procedure: The number of nucleated cells in each sample was estimated from the amplification of reference gene primers within the assay. To quantify the absolute abundance of each unique TCRbeta CDR3 rearrangement, sequence reads were collapsed and filtered. For each sample, productive Simpson clonality was calculated by taking the square root of Simpson's diversity index across productive rearrangements. TCRdb limited this immuneACCESS table to in-frame rearrangements with V and J called. A share of clones is missing; checked studies link under half to unresolved V genes, and the rest is unexplained. That table gives V, J and clone size, and the DNA gave D and trimming. This sample is represented by about 150,000 clones; 75% to 90% of them were singletons. The leading ten clones occupy around 14% of the sample.

The sequence joins TRBV3-1 (or the pseudogene TRBV3-2) to TRBJ2-3; TRBD1 is a weak D gene call, 5 bases matching. The source of this sequence is a woman in her thirties or forties with acute or convalescent COVID-19. The sample comprised peripheral blood. Read as DNA, the sequence is TGTGCCAGCAGCCAAGATCTACAGGCTGCTAGCACAGATACGCAGTATTTT. Its protein product is CASSQDLQAASTDTQYF.